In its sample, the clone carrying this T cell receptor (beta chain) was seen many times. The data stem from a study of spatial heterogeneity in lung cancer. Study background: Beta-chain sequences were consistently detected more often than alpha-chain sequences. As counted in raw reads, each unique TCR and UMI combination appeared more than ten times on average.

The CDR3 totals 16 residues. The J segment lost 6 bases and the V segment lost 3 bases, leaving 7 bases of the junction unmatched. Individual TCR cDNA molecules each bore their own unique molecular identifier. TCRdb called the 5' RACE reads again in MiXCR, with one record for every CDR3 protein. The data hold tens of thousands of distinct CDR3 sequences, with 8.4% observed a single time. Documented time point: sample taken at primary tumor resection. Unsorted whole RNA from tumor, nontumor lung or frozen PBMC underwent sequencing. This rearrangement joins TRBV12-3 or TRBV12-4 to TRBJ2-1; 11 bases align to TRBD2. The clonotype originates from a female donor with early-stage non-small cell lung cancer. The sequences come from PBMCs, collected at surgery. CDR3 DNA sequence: TGTGCCAGCAGTTTCGAGACTAGCGGGGCTGTCAATGAGCAGTTCTTC. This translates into CASSFETSGAVNEQFF.